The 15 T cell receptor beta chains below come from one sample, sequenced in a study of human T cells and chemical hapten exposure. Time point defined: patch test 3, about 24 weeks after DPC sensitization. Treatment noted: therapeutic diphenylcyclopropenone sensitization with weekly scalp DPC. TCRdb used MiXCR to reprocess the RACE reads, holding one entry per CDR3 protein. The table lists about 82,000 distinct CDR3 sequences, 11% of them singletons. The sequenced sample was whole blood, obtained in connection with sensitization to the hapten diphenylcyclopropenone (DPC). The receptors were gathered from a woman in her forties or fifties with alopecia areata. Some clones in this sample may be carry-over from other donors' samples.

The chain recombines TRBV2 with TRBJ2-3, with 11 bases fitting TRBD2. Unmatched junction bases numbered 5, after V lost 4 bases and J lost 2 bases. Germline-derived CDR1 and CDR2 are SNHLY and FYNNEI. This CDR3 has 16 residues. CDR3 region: CASSGASGRPTDTQYF. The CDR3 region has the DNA TGTGCCAGCAGTGGGGCTAGCGGGAGGCCCACAGATACGCAGTATTTT.

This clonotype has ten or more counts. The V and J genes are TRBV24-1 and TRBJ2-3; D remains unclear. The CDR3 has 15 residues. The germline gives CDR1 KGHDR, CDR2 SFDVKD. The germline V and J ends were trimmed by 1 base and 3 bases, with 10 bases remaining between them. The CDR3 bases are TGTGCCACCAGTGATTTTGGCACCGGGACAGATACGCAGTATTTT. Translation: CATSDFGTGTDTQYF.

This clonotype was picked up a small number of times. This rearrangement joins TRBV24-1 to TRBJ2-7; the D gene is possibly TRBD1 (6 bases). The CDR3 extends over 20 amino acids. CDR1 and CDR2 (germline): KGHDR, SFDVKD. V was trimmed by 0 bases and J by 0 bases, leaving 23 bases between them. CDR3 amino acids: CATSDLQMDSLNRSSYEQYF. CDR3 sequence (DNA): TGTGCCACCAGTGATTTGCAGATGGACAGCCTAAATAGGTCCTCCTACGAGCAGTACTTC.

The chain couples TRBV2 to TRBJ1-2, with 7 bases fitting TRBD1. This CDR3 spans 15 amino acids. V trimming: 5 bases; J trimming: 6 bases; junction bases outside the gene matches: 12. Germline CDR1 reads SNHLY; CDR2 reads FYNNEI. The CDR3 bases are TGTGCCAGCAGTCCAAACTACCTCAGGGGGGATGGCTACACCTTC. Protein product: CASSPNYLRGDGYTF.

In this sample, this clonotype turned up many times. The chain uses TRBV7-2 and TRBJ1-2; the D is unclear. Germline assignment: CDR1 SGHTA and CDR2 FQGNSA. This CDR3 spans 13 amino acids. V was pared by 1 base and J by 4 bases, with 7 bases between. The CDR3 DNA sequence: TGTGCCAGCAGCTTAGATCTCCTCTATGGCTACACCTTC. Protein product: CASSLDLLYGYTF.

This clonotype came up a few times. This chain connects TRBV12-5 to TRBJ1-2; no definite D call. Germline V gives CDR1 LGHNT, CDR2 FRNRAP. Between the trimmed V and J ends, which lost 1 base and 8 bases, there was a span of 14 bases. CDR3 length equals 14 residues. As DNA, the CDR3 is TGTGCTAGTGGTTTGGGGGCGACCGGAGAGGGCTACACCTTC. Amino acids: CASGLGATGEGYTF.

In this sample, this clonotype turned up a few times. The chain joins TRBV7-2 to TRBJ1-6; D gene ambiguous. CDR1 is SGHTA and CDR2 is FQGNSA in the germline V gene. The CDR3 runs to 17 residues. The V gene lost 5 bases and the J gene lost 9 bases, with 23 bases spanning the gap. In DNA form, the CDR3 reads TGTGCCAGCAGCCGGGAGGCGGGGAGTAGTCCGAGTTCACCCCTCCACTTT. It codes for CASSREAGSSPSSPLHF.

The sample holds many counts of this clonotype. This chain's CDR3 is CASSLGTGNEKLFF. For the CDR3, the DNA is TGTGCCAGCAGCTTAGGGACAGGGAATGAAAAACTGTTTTTT. This chain joins TRBV7-9 and TRBJ1-4, with 8 bases matching TRBD1. Germline assignment: CDR1 SEHNR and CDR2 FQNEAQ (reference sequence). The CDR3 covers 14 residues. V trimming: 1 base; J trimming: 5 bases; junction bases outside the gene matches: 0.

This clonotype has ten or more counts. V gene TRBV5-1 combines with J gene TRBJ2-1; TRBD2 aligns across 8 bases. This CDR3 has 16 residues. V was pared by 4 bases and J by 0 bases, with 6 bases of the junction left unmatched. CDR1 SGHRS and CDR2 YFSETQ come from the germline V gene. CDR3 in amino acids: CASSPLSGNSYNEQFF. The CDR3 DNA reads TGCGCCAGCAGCCCCCTTAGCGGGAACTCCTACAATGAGCAGTTCTTC.

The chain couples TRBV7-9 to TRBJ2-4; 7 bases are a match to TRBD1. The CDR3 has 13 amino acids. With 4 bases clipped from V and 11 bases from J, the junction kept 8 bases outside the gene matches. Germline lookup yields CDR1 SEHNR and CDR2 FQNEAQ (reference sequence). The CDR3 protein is CASSSPTGNLQYF. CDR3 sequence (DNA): TGTGCCAGCAGCTCCCCGACAGGGAACCTTCAGTACTTC.

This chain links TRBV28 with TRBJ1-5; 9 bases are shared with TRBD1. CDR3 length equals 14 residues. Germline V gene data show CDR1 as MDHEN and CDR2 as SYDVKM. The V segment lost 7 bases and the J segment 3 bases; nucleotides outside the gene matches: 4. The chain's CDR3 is CASTRDRVNQPQHF. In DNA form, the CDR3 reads TGTGCCAGCACTCGGGACAGGGTCAATCAGCCCCAGCATTTT.

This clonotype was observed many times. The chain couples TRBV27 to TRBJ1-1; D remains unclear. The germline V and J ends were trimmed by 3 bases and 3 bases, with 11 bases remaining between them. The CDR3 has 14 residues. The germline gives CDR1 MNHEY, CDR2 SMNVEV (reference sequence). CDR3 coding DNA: TGTGCCAGCAGTTTGGCAAACCTTGACACTGAAGCTTTCTTT. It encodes CASSLANLDTEAFF.

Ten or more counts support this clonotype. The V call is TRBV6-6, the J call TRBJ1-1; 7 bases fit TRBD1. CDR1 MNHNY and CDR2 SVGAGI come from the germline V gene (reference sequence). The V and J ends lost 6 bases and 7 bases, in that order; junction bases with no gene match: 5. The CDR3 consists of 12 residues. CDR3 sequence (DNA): TGTGCCAGCAGCCGGTGGACAGGTGAAGCTTTCTTT. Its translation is CASSRWTGEAFF.

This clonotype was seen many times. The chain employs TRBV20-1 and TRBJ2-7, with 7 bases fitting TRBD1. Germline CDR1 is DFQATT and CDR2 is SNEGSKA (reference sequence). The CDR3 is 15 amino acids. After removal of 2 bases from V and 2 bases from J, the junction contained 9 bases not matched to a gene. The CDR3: CSARFFDRVTYEQYF. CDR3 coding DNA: TGCAGTGCTAGATTCTTTGACAGGGTAACCTACGAGCAGTACTTC.

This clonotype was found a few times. The chain's CDR3 is CASSQNRPYEQYF. CDR3 in DNA: TGCGCCAGCAGCCAAAACCGCCCCTACGAGCAGTACTTC. This rearrangement joins TRBV4-3 to TRBJ2-7, with D unresolved. Germline V CDR1 and CDR2: LGHNA, YSLEER. V dropped 2 bases and J dropped 2 bases, with 7 bases sitting between them. The CDR3 loop spans 13 amino acids.